This passage covers 23 T cell receptor beta chains from one sample sequenced in a study of blood T cell repertoires in COVID-19. Clones were sequenced by immunoSEQ multiplex PCR, and TCRdb holds only the in-frame ones, with some missing. Counted here are more than 13,000 clones, approximately 81% occurring once; the ten biggest clones make up over 25%. Sequenced input: peripheral blood. Receptors were obtained from a human donor in a cohort sampled during active COVID-19.

This chain connects TRBV30 to TRBJ2-2; tentatively, D is TRBD1 (6 bases). The CDR3 consists of 11 residues. Trimming pared 5 bases from V and 8 bases from J, leaving 9 bases between. The germline V gene has CDR1 GTSNPN and CDR2 SVGIG (reference sequence). This CDR3 is CAWGQGGELFF. CDR3 sequence (DNA): TGTGCCTGGGGGCAGGGGGGGGAGCTGTTTTTT.

This rearrangement joins TRBV6-2 or TRBV6-3 to TRBJ2-1; D perhaps matches TRBD2 (5 bases). Germline V gene data show CDR1 as MNHEY and CDR2 as SVGEGT. The CDR3 covers 15 residues. Trimming removed 0 bases at V and 9 bases at J, with 15 bases between. The CDR3 DNA reads as TGTGCCAGCAGTTACTCGAGCTCCCTTGGGAGTGAGCAGTTCTTC. It codes for CASSYSSSLGSEQFF.

The gene calls are TRBV11-3 and TRBJ2-1, with 11 bases matching TRBD2. CDR1 SGHNT and CDR2 YENEEA come from the germline V gene. The J segment lost 0 bases and the V segment lost 6 bases, leaving 7 bases of the junction unmatched. This CDR3 is built from 17 residues. The CDR3 region is CASRGLADVSSYNEQFF. The DNA for the CDR3 is TGTGCCAGCAGGGGACTAGCGGACGTAAGCTCCTACAATGAGCAGTTCTTC.

The chain employs TRBV7-3 and TRBJ2-2; a weak D match, TRBD2 (5 bases). V lost 1 base and J 5 bases, leaving 5 bases between the germline ends. This CDR3 is 13 amino acids long. Germline CDR1 reads SGHTA; CDR2 reads FQGTGA. The CDR3 nucleotides are TGTGCCAGCAGCTTAAGCGGGACCGGGGAGCTGTTTTTT. Its protein product is CASSLSGTGELFF.

The genes are TRBV6-2 or TRBV6-3 and TRBJ1-5, with 7 bases aligning to TRBD1. V trimming: 4 bases; J trimming: 0 bases; junction bases outside the gene matches: 6. The CDR3 totals 16 residues. The germline CDR1 and CDR2 sequences are MNHEY and SVGEGT. The CDR3 bases are TGTGCCAGCAGTTGGACAGGACCGGATAGCAATCAGCCCCAGCATTTT. Translating it yields CASSWTGPDSNQPQHF.

This clone was counted between two and nine times. The chain employs TRBV9 and TRBJ1-5; D possibly corresponds to TRBD1 (6 bases). V lost 2 bases, J lost 3 bases, and 9 bases lay in between. The CDR3 is made up of 14 amino acids. CDR1 is SGDLS and CDR2 is YYNGEE in the germline V gene. CDR3 sequence (DNA): TGTGCCAGCAGCGTTCGGGACAACAATCAGCCCCAGCATTTT. Translated, it gives CASSVRDNNQPQHF.

The chain is built from TRBV28 and TRBJ2-7, with D unresolved. Trimming shortened V by 3 bases and J by 4 bases, and 10 bases separated the two germline ends. The CDR3 extends over 13 amino acids. From germline, CDR1 is MDHEN and CDR2 SYDVKM. CDR3 protein: CASSFRQKYEQYF. DNA of the CDR3: TGTGCCAGCAGTTTCAGGCAGAAGTACGAGCAGTACTTC.

This CDR3 is CASSLGGAYEAFF. The CDR3 DNA reads TGTGCCAGCAGTTTAGGGGGGGCGTATGAAGCTTTCTTT. The chain combines TRBV27 with TRBJ1-1, with D possibly matching TRBD1 (6 bases). The V end was cut by 2 bases, the J end by 7 bases, with 11 bases between. CDR1 is MNHEY, CDR2 SMNVEV, per germline (reference sequence). The CDR3 loop spans 13 amino acids.

In the case of this clone: This sample includes further DNA sequences coding for the same CDR3. V and J are TRBV13 and TRBJ2-7, with D perhaps TRBD1 (5 bases). From germline, CDR1 is PRHDT and CDR2 FYEKMQ (reference sequence). Trimming shortened V by 0 bases and J by 6 bases, and 6 bases separated the two germline ends. This CDR3 is 12 amino acids long. The chain's CDR3 is CASSLGRGEQYF. DNA for the CDR3: TGTGCCAGCAGCTTAGGTAGGGGCGAGCAGTACTTC.

This chain links TRBV7-3 with TRBJ2-5, with 7 bases matching TRBD1. This CDR3 has 14 amino acids. Germline V lookup: CDR1 SGHTA, CDR2 FQGTGA. V trimming: 5 bases; J trimming: 2 bases; junction bases outside the gene matches: 5. CDR3 DNA: TGTGCCAGCAGCAAACAGGGGCCTCAAGAGACCCAGTACTTC. Residues: CASSKQGPQETQYF.

V and J are TRBV19 and TRBJ2-2; 8 bases line up with TRBD2. Germline values: CDR1 LNHDA, CDR2 SQIVND (reference sequence). Losses at the gene ends were 5 bases for V and 2 bases for J; bases not matched to a gene: 10. This CDR3 has 17 amino acids. CDR3 in amino acids: CASSWVAGQGNTGELFF. The CDR3 bases are TGTGCCAGTAGTTGGGTAGCGGGACAAGGCAACACCGGGGAGCTGTTTTTT.

This clone was seen a handful of times. V gene TRBV11-2 combines with J gene TRBJ2-2; D not certain. There are 16 residues in the CDR3. Germline V gene sequence: CDR1 SGHAT, CDR2 FQNNGV. V dropped 1 base and J dropped 5 bases, with 14 bases sitting between them. CDR3 in amino acids: CASSLAETRPTGELFF. CDR3 DNA sequence: TGTGCCAGCAGCTTAGCAGAGACAAGGCCTACCGGGGAGCTGTTTTTT.

The count of this clone is one. The J gene is TRBJ2-7, the V gene TRBV6-2 or TRBV6-3, with TRBD2 identical over 8 bases. In germline, CDR1 is MNHEY, CDR2 SVGEGT. The V segment lost 2 bases and the J segment 5 bases; nucleotides outside the gene matches: 23. This CDR3 region has 20 residues. In DNA, the CDR3 is TGTGCCAGCAGTTACCAGGGCCCTTTTTCTTCGGGAGGGCAAGTAAACGAGCAGTACTTC. Translated, it gives CASSYQGPFSSGGQVNEQYF.

In its sample, this clone was seen a few times. The V call is TRBV4-1, the J call TRBJ2-7, with a weak D call TRBD1 (6 bases). V shed 3 bases and J shed 2 bases, with 14 bases lying between them. The CDR3 is made up of 15 amino acids. Per the germline V gene, CDR1 is MGHRA and CDR2 is YSYEKL. CDR3 in amino acids: CASSQDSGLAYEQYF. CDR3 nucleotides: TGCGCCAGCAGCCAGGACAGCGGACTTGCCTACGAGCAGTACTTC.

This rearrangement joins TRBV12-3 or TRBV12-4 to TRBJ1-1; weak D call: TRBD1 (6 bases). The CDR3 runs to 11 residues. With 6 bases removed from V and 8 bases from J, the gap between germline ends came to 10 bases. The CDR3 region has the DNA TGTGCCAGCAGACCGACAGGAGAAGCTTTCTTT. Its translation is CASRPTGEAFF.

The CDR3 region has the DNA TGTGCCAGCAACCCGGGGACAGGCACTGAAGCTTTCTTT. Its translation is CASNPGTGTEAFF. The rearrangement links TRBV28 to TRBJ1-1, with 8 bases aligning to TRBD1. Trimming took 7 bases from V and 4 from J; bases not matched to a gene: 5. The CDR3 totals 13 residues. Germline loops: CDR1 MDHEN, CDR2 SYDVKM.

The chain employs TRBV7-3 and TRBJ2-1, with TRBD1 matching 7 bases. This CDR3 region has 15 residues. Germline CDR1 and CDR2: SGHTA and FQGTGA. V lost 4 bases and J lost 7; bases outside the gene matches: 10. CDR3 sequence: CASSSPGTVPNEQFF. DNA of the CDR3: TGTGCCAGCAGCTCTCCCGGGACAGTGCCTAATGAGCAGTTCTTC.

This chain connects TRBV27 to TRBJ1-1; a weak D match, TRBD1 (6 bases). The germline V gene encodes CDR1 MNHEY and CDR2 SMNVEV (reference sequence). The CDR3 spans 13 residues. With 7 bases removed from V and 1 base from J, the gap between germline ends came to 10 bases. This chain's CDR3 is CASTEQGNTEAFF. DNA of the CDR3: TGTGCCAGCACCGAACAGGGGAACACTGAAGCTTTCTTT.

This clone showed up just once. CDR3 nucleotide sequence: TGCGCCAGCAGCTTGGCGGCGGGGGCAACCTACGAGCAGTACTTC. Translating it yields CASSLAAGATYEQYF. The rearrangement uses TRBV5-1 and TRBJ2-7; D possibly corresponds to TRBD2 (7 bases). Germline V gene data show CDR1 as SGHRS and CDR2 as YFSETQ. The CDR3 length is 15 residues. Trimming took 0 bases from V and 2 from J, leaving 12 bases between them.

The table lists this clone with a count of one. V is TRBV7-9 and J is TRBJ2-5; 7 nucleotides align to TRBD2. The germline gives CDR1 SEHNR, CDR2 FQNEAQ (reference sequence). The CDR3 spans 15 residues. The V gene end was trimmed by 1 base and the J gene end by 1 base; junction bases not matched to a gene: 3. CDR3 DNA sequence: TGTGCCAGCAGCTTAGGGCGGGGGTCCCAAGAGACCCAGTACTTC. Translation gives CASSLGRGSQETQYF.

This clone was picked up one time. V is TRBV11-1 and J is TRBJ2-3; 12 positions match TRBD2. The CDR3 totals 15 residues. V lost 4 bases and J lost 2; bases outside the gene matches: 1. Germline-derived CDR1 and CDR2 are SGHAT and FQDESV (reference sequence). Written as DNA, the CDR3 is TGTGCCAGCAGCTCTAGCGGGAGGGTCACAGATACGCAGTATTTT. Protein: CASSSSGRVTDTQYF.

This rearrangement joins TRBV5-1 to TRBJ2-7; D possibly corresponds to TRBD1 (6 bases). The CDR3 has 13 amino acids. Germline V gives CDR1 SGHRS, CDR2 YFSETQ. V gave up 3 bases and J gave up 0 bases, with 7 bases separating them. The CDR3 sequence is CASSWTASYEQYF. The DNA of the CDR3 is TGCGCCAGCAGCTGGACAGCCTCCTACGAGCAGTACTTC.

By share of the sample, this clone is large. The chain couples TRBV3-1 (or the pseudogene TRBV3-2) to TRBJ2-2; 9 positions agree with TRBD1. Germline CDR1 LGHDT, CDR2 YNNKEL (reference sequence). Trimming removed 5 bases from V and 5 bases from J; junction bases left unmatched: 6. This CDR3 spans 15 amino acids. CDR3: CASSSWDRETGELFF. Written as DNA, the CDR3 is TGTGCCAGCAGCTCATGGGACAGGGAGACCGGGGAGCTGTTTTTT.